This TCR beta chain was recorded in a study of T cell repertoires in cytomegalovirus infection. The overall study: CMV epitopes used comprised recently identified HLA-C-restricted ones and well-studied HLA-B-restricted ones. Indications of both CMV infection and matching HLA type were provided by public TCR beta signatures.

TCRdb ran MiXCR on the reads and lists one entry per CDR3 protein. The table shows over 50,000 distinct CDR3 sequences, with around 21% occurring only once. In regard to this clonotype: Its antigen is currently unknown. Its ends do not fully match the called genes, so a read error is possible.

Whole-study results and caveats: Accumulated public TCR beta family frequency recognized individuals carrying CMV together with the relevant HLA. Dominating the ex vivo response were HLA-C-restricted CMV-specific TCR beta clonotypes.

The germline V gene has CDR1 MGHRA and CDR2 YSYEKL. CDR3 length: 13 amino acids. The TCR comes from a human donor in good health (CMV status not recorded). Some clones in this sample may be carry-over from other donors' samples. The chain combines TRBV4-1 with TRBJ1-1; no clear D. The sample in question was CD8+ T cells from cultured PBMCs, obtained from culture after CMV antigen stimulation. This CDR3 is CASSQADIAEAFF. CDR3 nucleotide sequence: TGTGCCAGCAGCCAAGCGGATATCGCTGAAGCTTTCTTT.